The next 21 T cell receptor beta chains were all read from a single sample in a study of blood T cell repertoires in COVID-19. Assay used: immunoSEQ multiplex PCR; TCRdb lists only in-frame clones, some missing. Among a few hundred thousand clones listed, approximately 87% were seen once. What was sequenced was peripheral blood. The receptors shown here come from a man aged 60 to 75 who had recovered from COVID-19.

This clone has just one count. As DNA, the CDR3 is TGTGCCAGCAGCCTCCAGGGAGGGAGGTGGGGGAACAATGAGCAGTTCTTC. Protein product: CASSLQGGRWGNNEQFF. The rearrangement links TRBV3-1 (or the pseudogene TRBV3-2) to TRBJ2-1; 7 bases are a match to TRBD2. The CDR3 consists of 17 residues. Germline V gene sequence: CDR1 LGHDT, CDR2 YNNKEL (reference sequence). Germline trimming cut 4 bases from V and 5 bases from J; bases unmatched to any gene: 14.

This chain connects TRBV7-9 to TRBJ2-7; 12 bases align to TRBD2. Germline CDR1 is SEHNR and CDR2 is FQNEAQ (reference sequence). Losses at the gene ends were 8 bases for V and 1 base for J; bases not matched to a gene: 0. CDR3 size: 13 residues. The CDR3 here is CASGLAGSYEQYF. The CDR3 DNA sequence: TGTGCCAGCGGACTAGCGGGATCCTACGAGCAGTACTTC.

This chain links TRBV19 with TRBJ2-3; possible D gene TRBD2, 5 bases. The V gene lost 1 base and the J gene lost 5 bases, with 7 bases spanning the gap. The CDR3 length is 13 residues. Germline-derived CDR1 and CDR2 are LNHDA and SQIVND (reference sequence). Written as DNA, the CDR3 is TGTGCCAGTAGTATAGCCCGGGGAGATACGCAGTATTTT. Translating it yields CASSIARGDTQYF.

About this clone itself: The sample contains more than one DNA sequence encoding this CDR3. The gene calls are TRBV5-4 and TRBJ1-4, with TRBD1 identical over 9 bases. This CDR3 has 14 residues. CDR1 SGHNT and CDR2 YYREEE come from the germline V gene (reference sequence). J lost 7 bases, V lost 4 bases, and 5 bases had no gene match. This CDR3 is CASSLQGATEKLFF. The CDR3, as DNA: TGTGCCAGCAGCCTACAGGGGGCTACTGAAAAACTGTTTTTT. Drawing the rest from reference TRBV5-4 and TRBJ1-4, the complete variable domain is ETGVTQSPTHLIKTRGQQVTLRCSSQSGHNTVSWYQQALGQGPQFIFQYYREEENGRGNFPPRFSGLQFPNYSSELNVNALELDDSALYLCASSLQGATEKLFFGSGTQLSVL.

V and J are TRBV27 and TRBJ1-1; TRBD1 matches at 8 bases. This CDR3 has 18 amino acids. Germline trimming cut 7 bases from V and 3 bases from J; bases unmatched to any gene: 19. Germline CDR1 is MNHEY and CDR2 is SMNVEV (reference sequence). The CDR3 DNA reads as TGTGCCAGCAAACTTCTACACGGGACAGGCAACAGGGACACTGAAGCTTTCTTT. This translates into CASKLLHGTGNRDTEAFF.

This clone has a single count. The chain is built from TRBV27 and TRBJ2-7; 8 nucleotides align to TRBD2. Germline CDR1 reads MNHEY; CDR2 reads SMNVEV (reference sequence). The CDR3 totals 17 residues. The V and J ends lost 2 bases and 1 base, in that order; junction bases with no gene match: 10. CDR3 bases: TGTGCCAGCAGTTTAAGAGAGAGGACTAGCAGATCCTACGAGCAGTACTTC. Translated, it gives CASSLRERTSRSYEQYF.

The chain has TRBV18 and TRBJ1-5; 7 positions agree with TRBD1. Trimming took 4 bases from V and 1 from J; bases not matched to a gene: 7. The CDR3 is made up of 16 amino acids. Germline V gene lookup returns CDR1 KGHSH and CDR2 LQKENI. The CDR3 sequence is CASSLYRGDSNQPQHF. CDR3 in DNA: TGTGCCAGCTCACTCTACAGGGGTGACAGCAATCAGCCCCAGCATTTT.

The chain links TRBV6-4 to TRBJ2-5; no clear D. V lost 6 bases and J 5 bases, leaving 13 bases between the germline ends. The CDR3 consists of 13 residues. Germline-derived CDR1 and CDR2 are MRHNA and SNTAGT. The CDR3 nucleotides are TGTGCCAGCAGGGAGCCGCGAGAGGAGACCCAGTACTTC. Residues: CASREPREETQYF.

This clone was observed a single time. The chain is built from TRBV29-1 and TRBJ2-1, with D perhaps TRBD2 (6 bases). Germline values: CDR1 SQVTM, CDR2 ANQGSEA. V was pared by 4 bases and J by 5 bases, with 21 bases between. The CDR3 runs to 16 residues. CDR3 nucleotides: TGCAGCGTTGGTCGCGGCGGGGACCCGAGGCACAATGAGCAGTTCTTC. It translates to CSVGRGGDPRHNEQFF.

The rearrangement joins TRBV7-2 to TRBJ1-5; D gene ambiguous. This CDR3 comprises 14 residues. The germline V and J ends were trimmed by 3 bases and 2 bases, with 8 bases remaining between them. Germline CDR1 and CDR2: SGHTA and FQGNSA. The CDR3 DNA reads as TGTGCCAGCAGCTTTCGAGGCGGCAATCAGCCCCAGCATTTT. Encoded protein: CASSFRGGNQPQHF.

The V gene is TRBV24-1, the J gene TRBJ2-7; D perhaps matches TRBD1 (5 bases). The CDR3 contains 12 residues. Germline-derived CDR1 and CDR2 are KGHDR and SFDVKD. V lost 4 bases and J lost 10, with 13 bases in between. The CDR3 coding sequence is TGTGCCACCAGTGACCCTTCGACAGCTCAGTACTTC. Translation gives CATSDPSTAQYF.

The gene calls are TRBV19 and TRBJ1-1, with 11 bases lining up with TRBD1. Trimming cost V 8 bases and J 2 bases; bases outside gene matches: 13. The germline gives CDR1 LNHDA, CDR2 SQIVND (reference sequence). The CDR3 contains 17 residues. The CDR3: CASLRDRGRGGNTEAFF. The DNA of the CDR3 is TGTGCCAGTCTCCGGGACAGGGGGAGAGGGGGTAACACTGAAGCTTTCTTT.

This sequence joins TRBV18 and TRBJ2-5; no clear D. Trimming pared 2 bases from V and 0 bases from J, leaving 4 bases between. The CDR3 consists of 13 residues. Germline lookup yields CDR1 KGHSH and CDR2 LQKENI. The CDR3 reads CASSPYNQETQYF. The CDR3 DNA reads TGTGCCAGCTCACCATATAACCAAGAGACCCAGTACTTC.

The V call is TRBV29-1, the J call TRBJ1-2; TRBD1 is a possible D gene (6 bases). Germline V gene data show CDR1 as SQVTM and CDR2 as ANQGSEA. Between the trimmed V and J ends, which lost 5 bases and 3 bases, there was a span of 10 bases. The CDR3 is 12 residues long. DNA of the CDR3: TGCAGCGTTTGGGACACGGACTATGGCTACACCTTC. This translates into CSVWDTDYGYTF.

The chain links TRBV2 to TRBJ1-2, with 7 positions matching TRBD1. Germline V gene sequence: CDR1 SNHLY, CDR2 FYNNEI. V lost 6 bases to trimming and J lost 2 bases; unmatched junction nucleotides: 6. The CDR3 is 14 amino acids. The CDR3 DNA follows: TGTGCCAGCAGCGGTGAGACAGGGAACTATGGCTACACCTTC. It specifies CASSGETGNYGYTF.

J is TRBJ2-3 and V is TRBV14; 14 bases are a match to TRBD2. Germline-derived CDR1 and CDR2 are SGHDN and FVKESK. With 4 bases clipped from V and 1 base from J, the junction kept 4 bases outside the gene matches. The CDR3 sequence is 17 residues long. The chain's CDR3 is CASSLRGLAGGTDTQYF. The CDR3 DNA reads as TGTGCCAGCAGCCTCAGGGGACTAGCGGGGGGCACAGATACGCAGTATTTT.

The chain is built from TRBV5-1 and TRBJ2-7; 8 bases agree with TRBD2. The length of the CDR3 is 15 residues. The V gene's germline CDR1 is SGHRS and CDR2 YFSETQ. V lost 4 bases, J lost 0 bases, and 6 bases stayed unmatched. This CDR3 is CASSPLAGSSYEQYF. Here the CDR3 DNA reads TGCGCCAGCAGCCCCTTAGCGGGGAGCTCCTACGAGCAGTACTTC.

This chain links TRBV10-3 with TRBJ1-4; tentatively, D is TRBD1 (6 bases). Germline loops: CDR1 ENHRY, CDR2 SYGVKD. The CDR3 extends over 14 amino acids. V lost 6 bases and J lost 7, with 15 bases in between. In DNA, the CDR3 is TGTGCCATCAGACCGGGGTGGGGGCGTGAAAAACTGTTTTTT. Residues: CAIRPGWGREKLFF.

V and J are TRBV19 and TRBJ2-3; 9 nucleotides align to TRBD1. The germline V gene encodes CDR1 LNHDA and CDR2 SQIVND (reference sequence). This CDR3 has 15 amino acids. Trimming took 5 bases from V and 1 from J; bases not matched to a gene: 4. The CDR3, as DNA: TGTGCCAGTAGTTCGGGACAGGGACGCACAGATACGCAGTATTTT. Translating gives CASSSGQGRTDTQYF.

The rearrangement joins TRBV2 to TRBJ2-2; TRBD1 matches 11 bases. The germline V gene has CDR1 SNHLY and CDR2 FYNNEI. The V and J ends lost 10 bases and 7 bases, in that order; junction bases with no gene match: 8. The CDR3 extends over 14 amino acids. CDR3 in amino acids: CATGGQGAGGELFF. The CDR3 nucleotides read TGTGCCACCGGCGGACAGGGGGCCGGCGGGGAGCTGTTTTTT.

The chain carries TRBV5-1 and TRBJ1-1; no clear D. This CDR3 is built from 14 residues. Trimming removed 2 bases from V and 4 bases from J, with 12 bases in between. CDR1 is SGHRS and CDR2 is YFSETQ in the germline V gene. The CDR3 reads CASSFGELRTEAFF. CDR3 coding DNA: TGCGCCAGCAGCTTCGGGGAGTTGCGCACTGAAGCTTTCTTT.